This note documents a single T cell receptor beta chain sequence. The table lists this clonotype with a few counts. It lacks a known antigen. Base-call qualities are not available, and no considerably larger clone is one nucleotide away. V sheds 5 bases and J sheds 0 bases, leaving 13 bases between their ends. The CDR1 and CDR2 encoded by the germline V gene are LGHNA and YNFKEQ. The CDR3 covers 15 residues, taking in both the cysteine and the phenylalanine. Only the CDR3 DNA is retained, 45 bases long and in frame from the first base. The data belong to a study of response to subunit inactivated influenza vaccine (dated by TCRdb to 2016 to 2019). About the investigation overall: To follow how T cells responded to a trivalent subunit inactivated influenza vaccine, the researchers relied on deep quantitative profiling of the T cell receptor repertoire.

General findings and caveats noted by the study authors: The authors proposed that each seasonal influenza vaccination may bring in only a limited number of new T cells.

The receptor library was made with RT-PCR. Sequencing relied on an Illumina HiSeq 2500. In TCRdb, the public reads were trimmed at Q25 with fastp and aligned with MiXCR, with productive beta chains retained. Rows with a matching CDR3 protein are joined into one entry that keeps the most common DNA and genes. Across this sample there are 700,000 to 900,000 distinct CDR3 sequences, with less than 25% seen only once. Roughly a tenth of the sample is in the top ten clones. This receptor was identified in a middle-aged man who received an inactivated influenza vaccine. Donor details come from another sample of the same person, matched by shared clones. The V and J genes are TRBV4-2 and TRBJ1-1; the best D guess is TRBD1, with 6 bases matching. The sample was PBMCs from blood, taken around 5 days after vaccination. The CDR3 in this case is CASSYRTDMNTEAFF. The DNA is as follows: TGTGCCAGCAGCTATAGGACAGATATGAACACTGAAGCTTTCTTT.